This T cell receptor beta chain was captured in a study of shared clonotypes between healthy human individuals. Method: immunoSEQ multiplex PCR; TCRdb's copy keeps in-frame clones and lacks some. The repertoire includes hundreds of thousands of clones, approximately 79% of them detected once, and more than 1.5% sits in the top ten. V lost 4 bases and J 1 base, leaving 14 bases between the germline ends. Germline CDR1 and CDR2: SGHTS and YDEGEE. The CDR3 is 15 residues long. This sequence was found in a woman aged 25 to 39 in good health. The chain couples TRBV5-8 to TRBJ1-1; possibly TRBD1 for D (6 bases). Sequenced sample: memory CD4+ T cells sorted from blood. Subset in this sample: CD45RA-negative fraction. This chain's CDR3 is CASSIGTPRNTEAFF. The CDR3 DNA reads as TGTGCCAGCAGCATCGGGACACCGAGGAACACTGAAGCTTTCTTT. Full variable domain (missing parts from reference TRBV5-8 and TRBJ1-1): EAGVTQSPTHLIKTRGQQATLRCSPISGHTSVYWYQQALGLGLQFLLWYDEGEERNRGNFPPRFSGRQFPNYSSELNVNALELEDSALYLCASSIGTPRNTEAFFGQGTRLTVV.